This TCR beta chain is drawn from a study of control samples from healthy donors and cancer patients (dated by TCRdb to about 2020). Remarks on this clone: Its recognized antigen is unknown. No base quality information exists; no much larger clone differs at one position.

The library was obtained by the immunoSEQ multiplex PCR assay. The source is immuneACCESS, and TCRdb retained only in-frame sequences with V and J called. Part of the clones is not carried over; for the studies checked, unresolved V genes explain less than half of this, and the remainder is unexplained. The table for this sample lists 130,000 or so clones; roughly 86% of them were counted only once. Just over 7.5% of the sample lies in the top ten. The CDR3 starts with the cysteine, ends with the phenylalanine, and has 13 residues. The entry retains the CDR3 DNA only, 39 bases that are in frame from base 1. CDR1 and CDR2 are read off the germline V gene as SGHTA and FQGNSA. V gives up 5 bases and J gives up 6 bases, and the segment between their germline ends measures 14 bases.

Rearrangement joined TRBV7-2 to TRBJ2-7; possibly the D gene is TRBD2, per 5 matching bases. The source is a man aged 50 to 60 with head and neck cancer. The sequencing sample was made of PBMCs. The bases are TGTGCCAGCAGCCCTAGCCCCTTGCGCGAGCAGTACTTC. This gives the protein CASSPSPLREQYF. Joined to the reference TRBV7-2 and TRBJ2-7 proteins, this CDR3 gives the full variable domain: GAGVSQSPSNKVTEKGKDVELRCDPISGHTALYWYRQSLGQGLEFLIYFQGNSAPDKSGLPSDRFSAERTGGSVSTLTIQRTQQEDSAVYLCASSPSPLREQYFGPGTRLTVT.